This TCR beta chain derives from a study of CD8+CD57+ T cells in acquired aplastic anemia. The overall study: Mean yield of DNA from sorted CD4+ and CD8+ cells was roughly 3.2 ug. General study points: Common to patients and controls were roughly 30 CD8+ CDR3 sequences.

CDR1 and CDR2 from the germline V gene are LGHNA and YNFKEQ. After removal of 4 bases from V and 12 bases from J, the junction contained 12 bases not matched to a gene. The CDR3 covers 14 residues. Individuals selected for sequencing had exhibited CD8+CD57+ cell expansion on flow cytometry. None of the patients had been given any therapy when their blood was sampled. This clonotype has just one count. Its specificity is not known. Genomic DNA, the template, was used for profiling of the TCR beta VDJ and CDR3. TCRdb re-called the reads with MiXCR, one entry per CDR3 protein. The table records about half a million distinct CDR3 sequences, under 40% of them present only once.

The sequencing sample was made of sorted CD4+, CD8+, or CD8+CD57+ T cells (not recorded which) from PBMCs. V gene TRBV4-2 combines with J gene TRBJ1-2; the match to TRBD1 covers 9 bases. The receptor's source is a human donor with aplastic anemia. Written as DNA, the CDR3 is TGTGCCAGCAGCCCTCCGGGACAGGGTATGGGAAACACCTTC. Translating it yields CASSPPGQGMGNTF.